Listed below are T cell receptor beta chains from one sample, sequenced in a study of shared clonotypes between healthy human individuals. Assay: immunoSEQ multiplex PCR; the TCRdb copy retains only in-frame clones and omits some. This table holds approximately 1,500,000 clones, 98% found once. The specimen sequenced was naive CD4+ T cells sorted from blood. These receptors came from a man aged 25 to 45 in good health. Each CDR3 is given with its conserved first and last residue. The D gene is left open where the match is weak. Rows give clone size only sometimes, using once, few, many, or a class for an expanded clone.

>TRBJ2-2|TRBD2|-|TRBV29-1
TGCAGCGGGGGACTAGCGGGGCCAACCGGGGAGCTGTTTTTT
CSGGLAGPTGELFF
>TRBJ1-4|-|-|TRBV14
TGTGCCAGCAGCCGTGCAGGGAGGGAGGAAAAACTGTTTTTT
CASSRAGREEKLFF
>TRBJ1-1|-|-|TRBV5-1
TGCGCCAGCAGCTTGATTACAGGCACGAACACTGAAGCTTTCTTT
CASSLITGTNTEAFF
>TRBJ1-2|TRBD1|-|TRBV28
TGTGCCAGCAGTACTCCGGACAGGACCATAAACTATGGCTACACCTTC
CASSTPDRTINYGYTF
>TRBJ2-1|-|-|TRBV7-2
TGTGCCAGCAGCTTAGTTCTGAGCCCGATTTGGCCCAATGAGCAGTTCTTC
CASSLVLSPIWPNEQFF
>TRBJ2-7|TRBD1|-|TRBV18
TGTGCCAGCTCACCCATCTATCAGGGGGTCGGGGACGAGCAGTACTTC
CASSPIYQGVGDEQYF
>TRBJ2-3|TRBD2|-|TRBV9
TGTGCCAGCAGCGCCGGACTAGCGGGATCGACTAGCACAGATACGCAGTATTTT
CASSAGLAGSTSTDTQYF
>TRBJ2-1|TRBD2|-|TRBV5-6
TGTGCCAGCAGCTTGGAGTACGGGAGGGCTAATGAGCAGTTCTTC
CASSLEYGRANEQFF
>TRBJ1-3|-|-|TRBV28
TGTGCCAGCAGTCCTCCGCGCACCGGGACGGGGTACTCTGGAAACACCATATATTTT
CASSPPRTGTGYSGNTIYF
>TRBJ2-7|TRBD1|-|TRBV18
TGTGCCAGCTCACTTCTAGAAATACAGGGGGCGCGGTACGAGCAGTACTTC
CASSLLEIQGARYEQYF
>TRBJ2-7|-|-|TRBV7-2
TGTGCCAGCAGCTTAGAAGGACGCCTAGGCTACGAGCAGTACTTC
CASSLEGRLGYEQYF
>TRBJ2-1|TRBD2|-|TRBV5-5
TGTGCCAGCAGCTTGGGACGACTAGCGCCCGGGCATGAGCAGTTCTTC
CASSLGRLAPGHEQFF
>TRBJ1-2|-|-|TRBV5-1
TGCGCCAGCAGCTATCCCTCCCGAGCCGGGTCCTATGGCTACACCTTC
CASSYPSRAGSYGYTF
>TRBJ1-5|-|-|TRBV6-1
TGTGCCAGCAGGCGGGGGGCGACCAACAATCAGCCCCAGCATTTT
CASRRGATNNQPQHF
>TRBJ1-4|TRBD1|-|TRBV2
TGTGCCAGCAGGGGACAGTTTAATGAAAAACTGTTTTTT
CASRGQFNEKLFF
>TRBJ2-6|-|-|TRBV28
TGTGCCAGCAGTCCAGGTGGGACTGGGGCCAACGTCCTGACTTTC
CASSPGGTGANVLTF
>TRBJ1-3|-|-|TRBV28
TGTGCCAGCAGTCGCCGTAACCCCTCTGGAAACACCATATATTTT
CASSRRNPSGNTIYF
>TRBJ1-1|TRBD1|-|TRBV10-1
TGCGCCAGCAGTGAGAACAGGGGCGCTGAAGCTTTCTTT
CASSENRGAEAFF
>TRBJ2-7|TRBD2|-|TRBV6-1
TGTGCCAGCAGTCCGGGACTAGCTCACGAGCAGTACTTC
CASSPGLAHEQYF
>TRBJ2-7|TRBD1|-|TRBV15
TGTGCCACCAGCAGAGTTTCGGGGACAGGGTCCCACCGAGAGCAGTACTTC
CATSRVSGTGSHREQYF
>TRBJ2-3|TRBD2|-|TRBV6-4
TGTGCCAGCAGTGACTCGAGCCCACTAGCGGGGGCTTTCACAGATACGCAGTATTTT
CASSDSSPLAGAFTDTQYF
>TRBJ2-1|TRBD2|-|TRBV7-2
TGTGCCAGCAGCTTAGTTAGTAGCGGGAGATACAATGAGCAGTTCTTC
CASSLVSSGRYNEQFF
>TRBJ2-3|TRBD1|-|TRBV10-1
TGCGCCAGCAATGCGAGACAGGGGGAAAATACGCAGTATTTT
CASNARQGENTQYF
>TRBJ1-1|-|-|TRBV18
TGTGCCAGCTCACCCGGGGGGCAGATCACTGAAGCTTTCTTT
CASSPGGQITEAFF
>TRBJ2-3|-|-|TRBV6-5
TGTGCCAGCAGACGAACGGGACCCACAGATACGCAGTATTTT
CASRRTGPTDTQYF
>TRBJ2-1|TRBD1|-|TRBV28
TGTGCCAGCAGGCGAAGGACAGGGAACTACAATGAGCAGTTCTTC
CASRRRTGNYNEQFF
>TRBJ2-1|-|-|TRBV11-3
TGTGCCAGCAGTATGGTCCAGGGAGGTGAGCAGTTCTTC
CASSMVQGGEQFF
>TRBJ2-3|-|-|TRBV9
TGTGCCAGCAGCGTAGAAGGGTCGGGTACGCAGTATTTT
CASSVEGSGTQYF
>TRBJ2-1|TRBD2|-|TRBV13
TGTGCCAGCAGCCTACTCAAAGCGGGAGGCCCTTACAATGAGCAGTTCTTC
CASSLLKAGGPYNEQFF
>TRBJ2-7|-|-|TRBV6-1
TGTGCCAGCAGTTGGGGGCCACTCTCCTACGAGCAGTACTTC
CASSWGPLSYEQYF
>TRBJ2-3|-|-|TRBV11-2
TGTGCCAGCAGCTTAGAGTGGGCTAGCTCTGGCACAGATACGCAGTATTTT
CASSLEWASSGTDTQYF
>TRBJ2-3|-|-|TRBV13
TGTGCCAGCAGCTTAGCCCCGAGAACAGATACGCAGTATTTT
CASSLAPRTDTQYF
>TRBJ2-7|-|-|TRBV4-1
TGCGCCAGCAGCCTTATACCGGGTGAGCAGTACTTC
CASSLIPGEQYF
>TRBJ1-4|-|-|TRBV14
TGTGCCAGCAGCCATCGGACGCCTGCAACTAATGAAAAACTGTTTTTT
CASSHRTPATNEKLFF
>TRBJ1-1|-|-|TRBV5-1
TGCGCCAGCAGCTTGAATCGAGGGGAGAACACTGAAGCTTTCTTT
CASSLNRGENTEAFF
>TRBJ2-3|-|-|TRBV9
TGTGCCAGCAGCGTAGCCAGTGTGGGGTCGTCGCAGTATTTT
CASSVASVGSSQYF
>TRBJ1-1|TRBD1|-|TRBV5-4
TGTGCCAGCAGCTCGACCGGGACAGCCCTGAACACTGAAGCTTTCTTT
CASSSTGTALNTEAFF
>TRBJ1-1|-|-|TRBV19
TGTGCCAGTAGTCAACTCAGGGGCTACGCTGAAGCTTTCTTT
CASSQLRGYAEAFF
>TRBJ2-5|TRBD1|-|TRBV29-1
TGCAGCGTCGCAAATAAGGGACAGGGGGCGAGGAAGACCCAGTACTTC
CSVANKGQGARKTQYF
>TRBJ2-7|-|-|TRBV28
TGTGCCAGCAGCAGGTTGGGCGGCAGCTACGAGCAGTACTTC
CASSRLGGSYEQYF
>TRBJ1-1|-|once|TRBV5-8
TGTGCCAGCAGCTTTCGGGTTCGGCTAACGGGCACTGAAGCTTTCTTT
CASSFRVRLTGTEAFF
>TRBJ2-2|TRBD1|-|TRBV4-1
TGCGCCAGCAGCCAGTCACACCGACAGGGAGTCACCGGGGAGCTGTTTTTT
CASSQSHRQGVTGELFF
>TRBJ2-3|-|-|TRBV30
TGTGCCTGGAGTCAGGGAGGATGGGTGGATACGCAGTATTTT
CAWSQGGWVDTQYF
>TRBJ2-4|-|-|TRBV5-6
TGTGCCAGCAGCTACGAGTCTCAGGTGGGAAACATTCAGTACTTC
CASSYESQVGNIQYF
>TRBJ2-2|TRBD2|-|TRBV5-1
TGCGCCAGCAGCTTGGCACAAAGCGGGAGGGCGAACACCGGGGAGCTGTTTTTT
CASSLAQSGRANTGELFF
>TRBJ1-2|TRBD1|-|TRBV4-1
TGCGCCAGCAGCGCCCCGGGACAGAGGGGTGGCTACACCTTC
CASSAPGQRGGYTF
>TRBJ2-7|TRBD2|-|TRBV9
TGTGCCAGCAGCGTAGGGGCTAGCGGAAGCTCCTACGAGCAGTACTTC
CASSVGASGSSYEQYF
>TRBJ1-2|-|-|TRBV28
TGTGCCAGCTCCGGGGATCATTTTAAGGGCTACACCTTC
CASSGDHFKGYTF
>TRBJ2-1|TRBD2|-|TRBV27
TGTGCCAGCAGTTCCCTACTAGCGGGAATTTACAATGAGCAGTTCTTC
CASSSLLAGIYNEQFF
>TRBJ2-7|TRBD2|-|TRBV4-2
TGTGCCAGCAGCCAAAAAAGCGGGAGAGACTACGAGCAGTACTTC
CASSQKSGRDYEQYF
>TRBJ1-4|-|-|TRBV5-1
TGCGCCAGCAGCCCCTTCTTGGGAGCAGGGGCAGGGGAAAAACTGTTTTTT
CASSPFLGAGAGEKLFF
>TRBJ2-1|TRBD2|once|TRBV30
TGTGCCTCCCCGGGACTAGCGGGAGCTGAGCAGTTCTTC
CASPGLAGAEQFF
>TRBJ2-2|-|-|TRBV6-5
TGTGCCAGTCAGCCTTGGACAGCCAAAACCGGGGAGCTGTTTTTT
CASQPWTAKTGELFF
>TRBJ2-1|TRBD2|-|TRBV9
TGTGCCAGCAGCGTTCTAGCGGACCAGAACAATGAGCAGTTCTTC
CASSVLADQNNEQFF